Listed below are T cell receptor beta chains from one sample, sequenced in a study of beta chain features in type 1 diabetes. TCRdb's copy holds only in-frame clones and misses some; the assay was immunoSEQ multiplex PCR. The data hold some 250,000 clones, with roughly 11% observed a single time. Sequencing was performed on naive CD4+ T cells from blood. The origin of the receptors is a man aged 25-40 years with type 1 diabetes. The CDR3 runs from the conserved cysteine through the conserved F or W. The D gene is left open where the match is weak. The listing skips clone size in some rows; elsewhere it reads once, few, many or a size class.

TRBV7-2,TRBD1,TRBJ1-1,few,TGTGCCAGCAGCTTACTACGGACAGGGGCTTTCGGCACTGAAGCTTTCTTT,CASSLLRTGAFGTEAFF
TRBV2,.,TRBJ2-3,.,TGTGCCAGCGTATTCACAGATACGCAGTATTTT,CASVFTDTQYF
TRBV9,TRBD2,TRBJ2-3,few,TGTGCCAGCAGCGTAGGTAGCGGGGGCACAGATACGCAGTATTTT,CASSVGSGGTDTQYF
TRBV18,.,TRBJ2-3,.,TGTGCCAGCTCACCCGGGTCTCGAGATACGCAGTATTTT,CASSPGSRDTQYF
TRBV9,TRBD2,TRBJ2-2,few,TGTGCCAGCAGCGTTAATCAACGGGGGGACGACACCGGGGAGCTGTTTTTT,CASSVNQRGDDTGELFF
TRBV12-5,.,TRBJ2-1,.,TGTGCTAGTGGCCTCCGCTACAATGAGCAGTTCTTC,CASGLRYNEQFF
TRBV7-2,TRBD2,TRBJ2-1,few,TGTGCCAGCAGCCAACTAGCGGGGGGAGAAGAGCAGTTCTTC,CASSQLAGGEEQFF
TRBV27,TRBD2,TRBJ2-7,.,TGTGCCAGCAGCCTACCAGGGAGGGCGGGGTACGAGCAGTACTTC,CASSLPGRAGYEQYF
TRBV15,.,TRBJ1-5,few,TGTGCCACCAGCAATCGACAGTATAGCAATCAGCCCCAGCATTTT,CATSNRQYSNQPQHF
TRBV10-3,TRBD2,TRBJ2-1,.,TGTGCCATCGAGACTAGCGGGGACTACAATGAGCAGTTCTTC,CAIETSGDYNEQFF
TRBV28,TRBD1,TRBJ1-2,.,TGTGCCAGCAGAGTTTTGGGACAGGGGTCTTCTGGCTACACCTTC,CASRVLGQGSSGYTF
TRBV5-4,.,TRBJ2-1,.,TGTGCCAGCGGCACTAGGGGGGGCGCGGGCTACAATGAGCAGTTCTTC,CASGTRGGAGYNEQFF
TRBV2,TRBD1,TRBJ1-1,.,TGTGCCAGCAGAGGGGACAGGGGATCCACTGAAGCTTTCTTT,CASRGDRGSTEAFF
TRBV7-9,TRBD2,TRBJ2-5,few,TGTGCCAGCAGCTTACGAGCGGGGGGGGTCGAGACCCAGTACTTC,CASSLRAGGVETQYF
TRBV4-3,.,TRBJ2-2,.,TGCGCCAGCAGCCAAGCAGGGAGGCGCACCGGGGAGCTGTTTTTT,CASSQAGRRTGELFF
TRBV9,TRBD1,TRBJ2-6,few,TGTGCCAGCAGCGCAGGGACAGCCTCTGGGGCCAACGTCCTGACTTTC,CASSAGTASGANVLTF
TRBV2,.,TRBJ1-1,few,TGTGCCAGCAGTGAAGCCCGGTTAAGCCTTAACACTGAAGCTTTCTTT,CASSEARLSLNTEAFF
TRBV6-1,TRBD1,TRBJ2-1,.,TGTGCCAGCAAGACAGGGCCCTACAATGAGCAGTTCTTC,CASKTGPYNEQFF
TRBV5-1,TRBD1,TRBJ2-1,.,TGCGCCAGCAGCTTGTGGGACAGGGTTCCAGGGGAGCAGTTCTTC,CASSLWDRVPGEQFF
TRBV5-4,TRBD2,TRBJ2-1,.,TGTGCCAGCAGCACGGGGACTAGCGGGGGGGCCCCGAGATACAATGAGCAGTTCTTC,CASSTGTSGGAPRYNEQFF
TRBV7-9,TRBD1,TRBJ1-1,few,TGTGCCACGGGAAGGACAGGAAACACTGAAGCTTTCTTT,CATGRTGNTEAFF
TRBV15,TRBD2,TRBJ2-5,few,TGTGCCACCAGCCGACGACTAGCGGGGGGCCAAGAGACCCAGTACTTC,CATSRRLAGGQETQYF